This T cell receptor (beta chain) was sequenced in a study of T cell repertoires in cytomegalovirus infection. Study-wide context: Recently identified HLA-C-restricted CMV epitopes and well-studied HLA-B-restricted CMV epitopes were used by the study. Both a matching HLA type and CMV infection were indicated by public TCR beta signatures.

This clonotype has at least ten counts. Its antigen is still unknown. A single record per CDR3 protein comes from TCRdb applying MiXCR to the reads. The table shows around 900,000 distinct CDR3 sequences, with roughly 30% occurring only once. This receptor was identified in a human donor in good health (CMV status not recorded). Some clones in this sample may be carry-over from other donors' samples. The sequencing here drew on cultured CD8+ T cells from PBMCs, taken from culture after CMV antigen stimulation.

This CDR3 reads CASTPRETSYEQYF. Written as DNA, the CDR3 is TGTGCCAGCACCCCTAGGGAGACCTCCTACGAGCAGTACTTC. The chain couples TRBV7-6 to TRBJ2-7; perhaps TRBD2 as D (5 bases). The CDR3 sequence is 14 residues long. Trimming cost V 7 bases and J 0 bases, with 13 bases left between them. The V gene's germline CDR1 is SGHVS and CDR2 FNYEAQ.